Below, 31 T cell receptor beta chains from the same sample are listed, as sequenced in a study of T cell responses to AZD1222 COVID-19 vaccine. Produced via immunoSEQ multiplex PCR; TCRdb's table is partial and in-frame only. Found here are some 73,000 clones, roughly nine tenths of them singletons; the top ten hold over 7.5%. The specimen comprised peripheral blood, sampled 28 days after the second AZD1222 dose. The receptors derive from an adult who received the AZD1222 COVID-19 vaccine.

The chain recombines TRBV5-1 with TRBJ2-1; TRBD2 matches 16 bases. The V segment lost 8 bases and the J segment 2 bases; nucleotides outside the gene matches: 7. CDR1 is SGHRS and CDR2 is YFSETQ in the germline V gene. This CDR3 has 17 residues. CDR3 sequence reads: CASGPGLAGGTYNEQFF. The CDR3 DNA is TGCGCCAGTGGTCCGGGACTAGCGGGAGGGACCTACAATGAGCAGTTCTTC.

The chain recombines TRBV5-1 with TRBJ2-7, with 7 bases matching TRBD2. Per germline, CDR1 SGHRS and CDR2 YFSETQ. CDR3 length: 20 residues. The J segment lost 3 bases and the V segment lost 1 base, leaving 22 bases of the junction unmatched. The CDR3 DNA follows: TGCGCCAGCAGCTTGTGGAGTAGCGGGCCATCCGCTCCCCCCTTCTACGAGCAGTACGTC. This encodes CASSLWSSGPSAPPFYEQYV.

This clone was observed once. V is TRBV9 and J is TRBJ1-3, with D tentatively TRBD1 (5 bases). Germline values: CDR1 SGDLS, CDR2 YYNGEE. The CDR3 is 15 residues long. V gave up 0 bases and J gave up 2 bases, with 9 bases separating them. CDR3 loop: CASSVDAGTGNTIYF. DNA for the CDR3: TGTGCCAGCAGCGTAGATGCAGGGACTGGAAACACCATATATTTT.

The CDR3 region is CASRGPGEQYV. The CDR3 region has the DNA TGTGCCAGCAGGGGTCCCGGCGAGCAGTACGTC. The chain is built from TRBV27 and TRBJ2-7, with D unclear. This CDR3 contains 11 residues. Germline CDR1 reads MNHEY; CDR2 reads SMNVEV (reference sequence). Trimming left V 6 bases short and J 6 bases short, with 9 bases between.

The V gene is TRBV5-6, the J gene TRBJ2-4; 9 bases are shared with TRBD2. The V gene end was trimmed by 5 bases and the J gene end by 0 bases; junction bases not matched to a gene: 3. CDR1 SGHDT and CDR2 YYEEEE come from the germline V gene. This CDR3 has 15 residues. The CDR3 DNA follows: TGTGCCAGCAGGGCGGGAGGGGTAGCCAAAAACATTCAGTACTTC. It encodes CASRAGGVAKNIQYF.

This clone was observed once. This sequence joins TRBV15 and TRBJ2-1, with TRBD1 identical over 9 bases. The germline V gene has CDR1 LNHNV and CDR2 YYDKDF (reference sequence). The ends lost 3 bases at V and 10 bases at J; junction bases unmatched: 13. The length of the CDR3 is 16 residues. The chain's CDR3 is CATSRSRDREFGEQFF. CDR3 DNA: TGTGCCACCAGCAGGTCCCGGGACAGGGAATTCGGGGAGCAGTTCTTC.

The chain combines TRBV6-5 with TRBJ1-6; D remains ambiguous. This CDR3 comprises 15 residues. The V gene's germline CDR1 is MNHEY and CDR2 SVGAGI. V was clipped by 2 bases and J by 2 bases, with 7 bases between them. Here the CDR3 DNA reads TGTGCCAGCAGTTACGGCCGGGCCTATAATTCACCCCTCCACTTT. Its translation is CASSYGRAYNSPLHF.

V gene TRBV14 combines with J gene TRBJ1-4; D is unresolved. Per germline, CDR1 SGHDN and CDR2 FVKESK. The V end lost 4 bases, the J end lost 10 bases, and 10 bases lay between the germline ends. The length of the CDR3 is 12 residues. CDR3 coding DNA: TGTGCCAGCAGCCCAACCCCCTCAAAACTGTTTTTT. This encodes CASSPTPSKLFF.

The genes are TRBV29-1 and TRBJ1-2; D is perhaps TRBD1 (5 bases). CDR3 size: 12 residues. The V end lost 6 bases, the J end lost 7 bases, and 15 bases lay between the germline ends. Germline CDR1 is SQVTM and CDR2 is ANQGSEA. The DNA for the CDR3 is TGCAGCGTCCCGGGACTCGGGTTTGGCTACACCTTC. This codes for CSVPGLGFGYTF. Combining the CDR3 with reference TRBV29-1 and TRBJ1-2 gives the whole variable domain SAVISQKPSRDICQRGTSLTIQCQVDSQVTMMFWYRQQPGQSLTLIATANQGSEATYESGFVIDKFPISRPNLTFSTLTVSNMSPEDSSIYLCSVPGLGFGYTFGSGTRLTVV.

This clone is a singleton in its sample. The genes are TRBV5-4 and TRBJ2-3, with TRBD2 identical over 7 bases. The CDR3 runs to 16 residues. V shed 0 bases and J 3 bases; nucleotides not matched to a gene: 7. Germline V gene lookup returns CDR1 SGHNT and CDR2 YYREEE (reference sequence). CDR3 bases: TGTGCCAGCAGCTTGGTGGGTGGGGGGGTGACAGATACGCAGTATTTT. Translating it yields CASSLVGGGVTDTQYF.

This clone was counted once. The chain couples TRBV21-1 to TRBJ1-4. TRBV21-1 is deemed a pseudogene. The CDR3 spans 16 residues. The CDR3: CASSPPRPQDNEKLFF. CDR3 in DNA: TGTGCCAGCAGCCCCCCCCGGCCGCAAGATAATGAAAAACTGTTTTTT.

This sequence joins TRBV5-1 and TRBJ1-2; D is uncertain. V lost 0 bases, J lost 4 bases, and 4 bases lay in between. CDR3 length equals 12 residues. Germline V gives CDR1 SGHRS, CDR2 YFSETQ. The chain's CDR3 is CASSLVGYGYTF. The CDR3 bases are TGCGCCAGCAGCTTGGTGGGCTATGGCTACACCTTC.

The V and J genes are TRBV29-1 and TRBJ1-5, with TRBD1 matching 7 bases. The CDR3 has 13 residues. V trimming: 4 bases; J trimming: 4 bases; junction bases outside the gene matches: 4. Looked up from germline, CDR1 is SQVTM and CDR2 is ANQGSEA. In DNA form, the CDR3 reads TGCAGCGTTGGTGGGACAGCTAATCAGCCCCAGCATTTT. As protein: CSVGGTANQPQHF.

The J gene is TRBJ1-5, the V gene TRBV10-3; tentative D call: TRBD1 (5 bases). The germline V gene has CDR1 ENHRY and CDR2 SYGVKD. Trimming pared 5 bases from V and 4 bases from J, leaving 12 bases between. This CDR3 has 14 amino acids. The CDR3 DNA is TGTGCCATCAGTCCAGGGAGAACGAATCAGCCCCAGCATTTT. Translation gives CAISPGRTNQPQHF.

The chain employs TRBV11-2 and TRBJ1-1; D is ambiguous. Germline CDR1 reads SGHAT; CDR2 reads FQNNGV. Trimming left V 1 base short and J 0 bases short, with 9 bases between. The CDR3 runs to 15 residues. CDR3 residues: CASSLGVRMNTEAFF. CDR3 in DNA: TGTGCCAGCAGCTTAGGCGTCAGGATGAACACTGAAGCTTTCTTT.

In DNA form, the CDR3 reads TGCAGCGTTCAACAGGGAGAAAATAAAGCTTTCTTT. Protein: CSVQQGENKAFF. The chain carries TRBV29-1 and TRBJ1-1; TRBD1 is a possible D gene (6 bases). The V end was cut by 5 bases, the J end by 9 bases, with 16 bases between. Germline values: CDR1 SQVTM, CDR2 ANQGSEA. The CDR3 contains 12 residues.

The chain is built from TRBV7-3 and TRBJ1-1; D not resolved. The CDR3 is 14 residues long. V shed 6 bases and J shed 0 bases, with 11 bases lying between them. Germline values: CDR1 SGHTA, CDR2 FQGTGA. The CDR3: CASRVSGMNTEAFF. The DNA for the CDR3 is TGTGCCAGCAGGGTTTCGGGGATGAACACTGAAGCTTTCTTT.

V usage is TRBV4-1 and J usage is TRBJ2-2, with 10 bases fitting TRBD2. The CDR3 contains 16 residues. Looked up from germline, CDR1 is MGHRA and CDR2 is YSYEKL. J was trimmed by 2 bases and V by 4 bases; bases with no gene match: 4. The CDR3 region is CASSLIAGGNTGELFF. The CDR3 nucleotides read TGCGCCAGCAGCCTCATAGCGGGAGGCAACACCGGGGAGCTGTTTTTT.

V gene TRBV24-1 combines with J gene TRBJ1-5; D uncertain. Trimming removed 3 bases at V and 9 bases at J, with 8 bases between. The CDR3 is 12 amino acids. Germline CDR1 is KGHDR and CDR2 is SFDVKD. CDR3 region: CATSDPGRPQHF. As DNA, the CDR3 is TGTGCCACCAGTGATCCCGGACGGCCCCAGCATTTT.

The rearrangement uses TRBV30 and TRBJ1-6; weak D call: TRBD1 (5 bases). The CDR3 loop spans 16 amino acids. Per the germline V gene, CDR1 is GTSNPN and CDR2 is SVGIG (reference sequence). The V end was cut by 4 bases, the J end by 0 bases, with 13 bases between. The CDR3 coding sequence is TGTGCCTGGACCCGGGACCCGGACTCCTATAATTCACCCCTCCACTTT. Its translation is CAWTRDPDSYNSPLHF.

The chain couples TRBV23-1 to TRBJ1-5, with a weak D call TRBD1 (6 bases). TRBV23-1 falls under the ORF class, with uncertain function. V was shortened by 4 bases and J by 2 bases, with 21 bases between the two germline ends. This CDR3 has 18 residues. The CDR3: CASSPHFGGLNGNQPQHF. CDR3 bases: TGCGCCAGCAGTCCCCACTTCGGGGGGCTGAATGGCAATCAGCCCCAGCATTTT.

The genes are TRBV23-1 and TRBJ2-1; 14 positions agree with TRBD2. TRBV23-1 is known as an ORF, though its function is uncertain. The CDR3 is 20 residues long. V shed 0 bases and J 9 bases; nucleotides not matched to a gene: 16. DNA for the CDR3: TGCGCCAGCAGTCAATCAGGAGATCATCCGGGACTAGCGGGAGTGTGTGAGCAGTTCTTC. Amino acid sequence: CASSQSGDHPGLAGVCEQFF.

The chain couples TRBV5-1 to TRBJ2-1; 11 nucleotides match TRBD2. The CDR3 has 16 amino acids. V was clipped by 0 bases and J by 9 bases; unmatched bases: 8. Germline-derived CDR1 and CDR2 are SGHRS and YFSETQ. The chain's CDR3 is CASSLASRLAGLEQFF. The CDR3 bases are TGCGCCAGCAGCTTGGCCAGTAGACTAGCGGGGCTTGAGCAGTTCTTC.

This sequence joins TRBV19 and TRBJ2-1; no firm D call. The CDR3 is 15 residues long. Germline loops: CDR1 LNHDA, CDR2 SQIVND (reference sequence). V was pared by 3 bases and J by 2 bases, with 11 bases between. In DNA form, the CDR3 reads TGTGCCAGTAGTATCAGGCCCGATCCCTACAATGAGCAGTTCTTC. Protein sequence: CASSIRPDPYNEQFF.

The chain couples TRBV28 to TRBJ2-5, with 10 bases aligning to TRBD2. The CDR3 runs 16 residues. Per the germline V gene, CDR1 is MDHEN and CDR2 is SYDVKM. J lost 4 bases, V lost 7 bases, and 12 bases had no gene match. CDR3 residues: CASTRRSGGARETQYF. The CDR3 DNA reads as TGTGCCAGCACCAGGAGGAGCGGGGGGGCCAGAGAGACCCAGTACTTC. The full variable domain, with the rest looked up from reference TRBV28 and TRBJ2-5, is DVKVTQSSRYLVKRTGEKVFLECVQDMDHENMFWYRQDPGLGLRLIYFSYDVKMKEKGDIPEGYSVSREKKERFSLILESASTNQTSMYLCASTRRSGGARETQYFGPGTRLLVL.

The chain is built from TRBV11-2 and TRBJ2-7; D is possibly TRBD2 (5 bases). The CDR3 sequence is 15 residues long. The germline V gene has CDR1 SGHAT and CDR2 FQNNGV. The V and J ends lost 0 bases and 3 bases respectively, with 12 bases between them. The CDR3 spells CASSLDRTVLYEQYV. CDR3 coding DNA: TGTGCCAGCAGCTTAGATAGGACTGTTCTCTACGAGCAGTACGTC.

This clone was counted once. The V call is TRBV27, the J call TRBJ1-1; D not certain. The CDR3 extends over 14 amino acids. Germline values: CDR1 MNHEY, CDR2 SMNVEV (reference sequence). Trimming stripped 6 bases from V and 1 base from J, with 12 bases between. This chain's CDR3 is CASRFQAPNTEAFF. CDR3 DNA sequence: TGTGCCAGCAGATTTCAGGCTCCGAACACTGAAGCTTTCTTT.

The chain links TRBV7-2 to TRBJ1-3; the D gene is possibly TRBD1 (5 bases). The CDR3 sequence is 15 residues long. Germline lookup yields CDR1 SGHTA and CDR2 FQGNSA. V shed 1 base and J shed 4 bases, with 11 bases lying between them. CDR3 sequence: CASSLGGGEGNTIYF. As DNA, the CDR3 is TGTGCCAGCAGCTTAGGCGGGGGAGAAGGAAACACCATATATTTT.

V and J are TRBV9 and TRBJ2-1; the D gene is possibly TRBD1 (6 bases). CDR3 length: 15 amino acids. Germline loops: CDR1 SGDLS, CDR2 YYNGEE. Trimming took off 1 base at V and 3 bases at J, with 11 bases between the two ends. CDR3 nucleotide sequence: TGTGCCAGCAGCGTAACAGGGTTAAACTACAATGAGCAGTTCTTC. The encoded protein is CASSVTGLNYNEQFF. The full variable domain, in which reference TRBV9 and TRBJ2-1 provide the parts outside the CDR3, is DSGVTQTPKHLITATGQRVTLRCSPRSGDLSVYWYQQSLDQGLQFLIQYYNGEERAKGNILERFSAQQFPDLHSELNLSSLELGDSALYFCASSVTGLNYNEQFFGPGTRLTVL.

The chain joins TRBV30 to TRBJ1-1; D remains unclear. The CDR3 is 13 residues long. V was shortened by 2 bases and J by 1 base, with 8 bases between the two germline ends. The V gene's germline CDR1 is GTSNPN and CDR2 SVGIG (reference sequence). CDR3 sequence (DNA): TGTGCCTGGAGTCGCGACCGGAACACTGAAGCTTTCTTT. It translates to CAWSRDRNTEAFF.

CDR3 sequence (DNA): TGCAGTGCTTCTCAATTGAATGAGCAGTTCTTC. This codes for CSASQLNEQFF. The V and J genes are TRBV20-1 and TRBJ2-1; the D is unclear. Between the trimmed V and J ends, which lost 5 bases and 7 bases, there was a span of 9 bases. The CDR3 spans 11 residues. Per the germline V gene, CDR1 is DFQATT and CDR2 is SNEGSKA (reference sequence).